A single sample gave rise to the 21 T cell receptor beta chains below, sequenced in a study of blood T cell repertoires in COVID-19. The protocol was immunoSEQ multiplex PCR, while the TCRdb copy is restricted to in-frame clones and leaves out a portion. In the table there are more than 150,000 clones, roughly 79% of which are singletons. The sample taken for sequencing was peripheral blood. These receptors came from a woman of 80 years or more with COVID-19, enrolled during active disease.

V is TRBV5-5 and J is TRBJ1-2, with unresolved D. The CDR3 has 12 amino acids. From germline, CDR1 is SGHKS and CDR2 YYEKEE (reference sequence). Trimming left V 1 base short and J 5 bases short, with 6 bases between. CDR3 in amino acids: CASSLTAYGYTF. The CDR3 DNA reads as TGTGCCAGCAGCTTGACAGCTTATGGCTACACCTTC.

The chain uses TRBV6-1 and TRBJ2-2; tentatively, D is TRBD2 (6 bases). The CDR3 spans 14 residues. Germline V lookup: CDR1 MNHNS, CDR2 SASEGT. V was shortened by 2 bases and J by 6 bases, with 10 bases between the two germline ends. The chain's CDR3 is CASSERGAAGELFF. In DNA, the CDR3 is TGTGCCAGCAGTGAACGCGGGGCGGCCGGGGAGCTGTTTTTT.

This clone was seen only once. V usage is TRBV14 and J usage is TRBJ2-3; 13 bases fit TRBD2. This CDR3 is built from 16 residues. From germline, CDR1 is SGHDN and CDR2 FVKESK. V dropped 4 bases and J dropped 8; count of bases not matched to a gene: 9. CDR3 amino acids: CASSPWTSGGVVTQYF. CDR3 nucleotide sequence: TGTGCCAGCAGCCCCTGGACTAGCGGGGGTGTAGTTACGCAGTATTTT. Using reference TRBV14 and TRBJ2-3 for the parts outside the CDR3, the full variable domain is EAGVTQFPSHSVIEKGQTVTLRCDPISGHDNLYWYRRVMGKEIKFLLHFVKESKQDESGMPNNRFLAERTGGTYSTLKVQPAELEDSGVYFCASSPWTSGGVVTQYFGPGTRLTVL.

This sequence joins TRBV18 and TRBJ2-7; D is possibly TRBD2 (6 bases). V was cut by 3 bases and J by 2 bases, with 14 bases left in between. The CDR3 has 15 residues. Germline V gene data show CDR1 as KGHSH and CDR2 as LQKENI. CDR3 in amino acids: CASSPRRDGTYEQYF. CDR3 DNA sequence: TGTGCCAGCTCACCGAGGAGGGACGGTACCTACGAGCAGTACTTC.

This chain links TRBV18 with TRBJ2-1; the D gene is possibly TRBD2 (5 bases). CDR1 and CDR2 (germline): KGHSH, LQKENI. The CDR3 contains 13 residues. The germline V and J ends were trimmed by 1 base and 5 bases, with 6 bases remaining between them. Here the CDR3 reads CASSPRRDNEQFF. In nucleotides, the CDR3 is TGTGCCAGCTCACCACGGCGGGACAATGAGCAGTTCTTC.

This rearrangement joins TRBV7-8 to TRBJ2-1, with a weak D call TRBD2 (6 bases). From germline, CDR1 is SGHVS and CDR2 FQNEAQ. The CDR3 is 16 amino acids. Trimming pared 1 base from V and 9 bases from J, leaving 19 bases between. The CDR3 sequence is CASSLEAGTPRGEQFF. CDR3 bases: TGTGCCAGCAGCTTAGAAGCGGGCACCCCTCGGGGTGAGCAGTTCTTC.

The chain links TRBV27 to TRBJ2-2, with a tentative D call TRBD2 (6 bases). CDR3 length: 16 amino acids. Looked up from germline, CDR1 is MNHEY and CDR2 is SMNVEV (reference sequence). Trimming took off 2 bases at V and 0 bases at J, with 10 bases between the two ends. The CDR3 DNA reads TGTGCCAGCAGTTTAGTGGTAGCGGCGAACACCGGGGAGCTGTTTTTT. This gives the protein CASSLVVAANTGELFF.

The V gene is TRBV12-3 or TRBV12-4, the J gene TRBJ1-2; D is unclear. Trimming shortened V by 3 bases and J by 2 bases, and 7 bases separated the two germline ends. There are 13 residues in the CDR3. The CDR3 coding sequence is TGTGCCAGCAGTTTTTCCCCAAACTATGGCTACACCTTC. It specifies CASSFSPNYGYTF.

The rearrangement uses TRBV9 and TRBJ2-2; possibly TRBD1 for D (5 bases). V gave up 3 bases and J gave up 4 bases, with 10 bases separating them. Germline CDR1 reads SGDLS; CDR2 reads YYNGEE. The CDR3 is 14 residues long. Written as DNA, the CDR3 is TGTGCCAGCAGCGGAACAGGCGTCACCGGGGAGCTGTTTTTT. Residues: CASSGTGVTGELFF.

This CDR3 reads CASSLDRTATNYGYTF. The CDR3, as DNA: TGTGCCAGCAGCTTAGACCGGACAGCCACTAACTATGGCTACACCTTC. The chain couples TRBV11-2 to TRBJ1-2, with D perhaps TRBD1 (6 bases). Germline V gene lookup returns CDR1 SGHAT and CDR2 FQNNGV. CDR3 size: 16 residues. V was shortened by 0 bases and J by 0 bases, with 11 bases between the two germline ends.

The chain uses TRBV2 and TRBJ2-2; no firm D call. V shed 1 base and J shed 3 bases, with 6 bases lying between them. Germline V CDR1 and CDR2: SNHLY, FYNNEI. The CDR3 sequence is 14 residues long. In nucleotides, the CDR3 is TGTGCCAGCAGTGAAGGACTCTACACCGGGGAGCTGTTTTTT. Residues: CASSEGLYTGELFF. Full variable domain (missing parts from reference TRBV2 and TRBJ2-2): EPEVTQTPSHQVTQMGQEVILRCVPISNHLYFYWYRQILGQKVEFLVSFYNNEISEKSEIFDDQFSVERPDGSNFTLKIRSTKLEDSAMYFCASSEGLYTGELFFGEGSRLTVL.

The CDR3 sequence is CASSQSGGVFHEQYF. As DNA, the CDR3 is TGTGCCAGCAGCCAAAGCGGGGGGGTCTTCCACGAGCAGTACTTC. The V gene is TRBV11-3, the J gene TRBJ2-7; TRBD2 matches at 10 bases. The germline V gene encodes CDR1 SGHNT and CDR2 YENEEA. J was trimmed by 5 bases and V by 5 bases; bases with no gene match: 9. The CDR3 runs to 15 residues.

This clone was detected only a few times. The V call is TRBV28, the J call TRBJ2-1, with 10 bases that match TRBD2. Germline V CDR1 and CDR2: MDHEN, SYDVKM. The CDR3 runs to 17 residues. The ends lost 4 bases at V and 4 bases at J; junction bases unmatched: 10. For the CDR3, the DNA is TGTGCCAGCAGTTCTATGTCCCTAGCGGGGGCTTACAATGAGCAGTTCTTC. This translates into CASSSMSLAGAYNEQFF.

The CDR3 protein is CASSPGLAGSNEQFF. CDR3 DNA: TGTGCCAGCAGCCCGGGACTAGCGGGGTCCAATGAGCAGTTCTTC. The chain is built from TRBV5-4 and TRBJ2-1; 13 bases line up with TRBD2. CDR1 is SGHNT and CDR2 is YYREEE in the germline V gene (reference sequence). With 4 bases clipped from V and 6 bases from J, the junction kept 4 bases outside the gene matches. CDR3 size: 15 residues.

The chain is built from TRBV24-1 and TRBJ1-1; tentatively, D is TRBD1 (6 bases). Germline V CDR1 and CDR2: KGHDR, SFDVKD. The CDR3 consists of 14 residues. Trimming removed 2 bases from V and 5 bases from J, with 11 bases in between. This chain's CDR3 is CATSDSYQGTEAFF. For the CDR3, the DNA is TGTGCCACCAGTGATTCTTACCAGGGGACTGAAGCTTTCTTT.

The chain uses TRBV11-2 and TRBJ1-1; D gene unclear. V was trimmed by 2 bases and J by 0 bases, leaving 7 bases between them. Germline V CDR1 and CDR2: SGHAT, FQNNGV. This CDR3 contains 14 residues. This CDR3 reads CASSLQAMNTEAFF. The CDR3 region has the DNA TGTGCCAGCAGCTTACAGGCCATGAACACTGAAGCTTTCTTT.

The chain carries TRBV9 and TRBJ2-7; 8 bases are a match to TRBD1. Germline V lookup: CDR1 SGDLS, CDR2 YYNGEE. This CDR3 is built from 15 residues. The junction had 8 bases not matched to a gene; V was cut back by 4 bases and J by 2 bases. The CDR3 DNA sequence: TGTGCCAGCAGCAAAAGACAGGGGTCGACCTACGAGCAGTACTTC. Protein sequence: CASSKRQGSTYEQYF.

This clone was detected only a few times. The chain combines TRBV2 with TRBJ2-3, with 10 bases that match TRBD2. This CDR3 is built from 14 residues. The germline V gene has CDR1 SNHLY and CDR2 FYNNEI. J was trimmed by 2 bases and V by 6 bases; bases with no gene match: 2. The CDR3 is CASSGLAVTDTQYF. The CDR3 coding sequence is TGTGCCAGCAGCGGACTAGCGGTCACAGATACGCAGTATTTT.

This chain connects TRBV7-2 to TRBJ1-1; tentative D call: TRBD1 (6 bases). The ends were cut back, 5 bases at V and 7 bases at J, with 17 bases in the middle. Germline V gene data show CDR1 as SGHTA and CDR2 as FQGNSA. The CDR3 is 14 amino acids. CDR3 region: CASSPRRTADEAFF. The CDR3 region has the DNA TGTGCCAGCAGCCCCCGTAGGACAGCAGATGAAGCTTTCTTT.

CDR3 sequence: CASSAVRGYGQPQHF. CDR3 DNA sequence: TGTGCCAGCAGTGCTGTTAGGGGGTACGGTCAGCCCCAGCATTTT. The rearrangement links TRBV2 to TRBJ1-5, with a weak D call TRBD1 (6 bases). The CDR3 runs to 15 residues. Germline V gene sequence: CDR1 SNHLY, CDR2 FYNNEI. The V and J ends lost 4 bases and 6 bases respectively, with 16 bases between them. Based on the CDR3 plus reference TRBV2 and TRBJ1-5, the full variable domain is EPEVTQTPSHQVTQMGQEVILRCVPISNHLYFYWYRQILGQKVEFLVSFYNNEISEKSEIFDDQFSVERPDGSNFTLKIRSTKLEDSAMYFCASSAVRGYGQPQHFGDGTRLSIL.

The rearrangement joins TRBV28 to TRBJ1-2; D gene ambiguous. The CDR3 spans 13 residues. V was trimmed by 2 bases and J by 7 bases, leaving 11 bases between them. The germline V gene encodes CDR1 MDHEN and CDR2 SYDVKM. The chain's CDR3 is CASSLTEMGGYTF. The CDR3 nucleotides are TGTGCCAGCAGTTTAACGGAGATGGGTGGCTACACCTTC.